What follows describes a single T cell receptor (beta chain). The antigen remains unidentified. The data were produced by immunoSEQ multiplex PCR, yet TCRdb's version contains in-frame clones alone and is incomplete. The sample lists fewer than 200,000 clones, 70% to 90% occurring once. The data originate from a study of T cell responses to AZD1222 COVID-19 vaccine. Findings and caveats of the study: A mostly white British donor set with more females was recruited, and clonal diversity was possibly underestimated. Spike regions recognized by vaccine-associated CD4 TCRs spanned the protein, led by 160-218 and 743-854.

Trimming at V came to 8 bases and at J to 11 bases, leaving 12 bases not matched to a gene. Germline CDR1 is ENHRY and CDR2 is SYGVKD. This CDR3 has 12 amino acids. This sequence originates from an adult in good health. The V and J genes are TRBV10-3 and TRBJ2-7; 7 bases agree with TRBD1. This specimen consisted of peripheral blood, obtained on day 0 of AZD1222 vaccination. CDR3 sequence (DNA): TGTGCCATCGGGACAGAGGGCTGGATGGAGTACTTC. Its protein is CAIGTEGWMEYF.